Below, one T cell receptor beta chain is given with its context. CDR1 and CDR2 (germline): LGHNA, YNFKEQ. The CDR3 is made up of 16 amino acids. J was trimmed by 3 bases and V by 0 bases; bases with no gene match: 7. These data originate in a study of response to subunit inactivated influenza vaccine. TCRdb used MiXCR to reprocess the RT-PCR reads, holding one entry per CDR3 protein. The table includes about 170,000 distinct CDR3 sequences, about an eighth detected once. The same sample was also used in a study of T cells expressing NK-cell markers. This second study notes: Production of TCR beta cDNA relied on 5'RACE template switching with UMIs. NKG2C+ dominant clonotype frequencies in a handful of donors were roughly 1.0-7.5% of CD8+ T cells.

The source material was CD8+ T cells sorted from PBMCs, sampled 11 to 12 days after vaccination. The rearrangement joins TRBV4-2 to TRBJ2-7; 8 bases map to TRBD2. This TCR came from a man aged 45-60 years who received an inactivated influenza vaccine. The CDR3: CASSQDFTSGYYEQYF. CDR3 sequence (DNA): TGTGCCAGCAGCCAAGATTTCACTAGCGGATACTACGAGCAGTACTTC.